This section outlines one T cell receptor beta chain sequence together with its context. Its antigen remains unidentified. With 60 Vbeta and 13 Jbeta primers, the PCR was carried out. Data came from immunoSEQ multiplex PCR; TCRdb stores just in-frame clones and leaves some out. There are roughly 120,000 clones in the sample; about 79% occur only once, and about 2% lies in the top ten. Donors were nominally healthy when sampled, though unrecorded immune exposures were likely. The data stem from a study of cytomegalovirus exposure and HLA in healthy donors. Study-wide findings and caveats: Apart from CMV serostatus, no immune exposure information was available. About 87% or about 30% of the time was how often most TCR beta V segments were productive, according to an earlier analysis.

The trim removed 0 bases at V and 5 bases at J, leaving 0 bases unmatched. The germline V gene encodes CDR1 MDHEN and CDR2 SYDVKM. This CDR3 is 16 amino acids long. The sequenced sample was PBMCs. V usage is TRBV28 and J usage is TRBJ2-2; TRBD2 matches at 13 bases. The clonotype was recovered from a man in his late teens or twenties in good health and CMV-seronegative. The CDR3 DNA reads as TGTGCCAGCAGTTTATGGACTAGCGGGAGGACCGGGGAGCTGTTTTTT. Its translation: CASSLWTSGRTGELFF.